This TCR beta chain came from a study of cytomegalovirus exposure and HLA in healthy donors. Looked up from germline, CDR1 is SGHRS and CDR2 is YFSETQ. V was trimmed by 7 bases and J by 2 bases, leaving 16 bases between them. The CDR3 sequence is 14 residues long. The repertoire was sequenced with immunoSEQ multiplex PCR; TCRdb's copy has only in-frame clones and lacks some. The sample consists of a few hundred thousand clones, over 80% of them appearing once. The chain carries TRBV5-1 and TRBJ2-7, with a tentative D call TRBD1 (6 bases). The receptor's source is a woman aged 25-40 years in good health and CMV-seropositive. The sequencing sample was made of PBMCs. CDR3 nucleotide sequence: TGCGCCAGCCGCGACCCAGGACAGACCTACGAGCAGTACTTC. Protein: CASRDPGQTYEQYF.